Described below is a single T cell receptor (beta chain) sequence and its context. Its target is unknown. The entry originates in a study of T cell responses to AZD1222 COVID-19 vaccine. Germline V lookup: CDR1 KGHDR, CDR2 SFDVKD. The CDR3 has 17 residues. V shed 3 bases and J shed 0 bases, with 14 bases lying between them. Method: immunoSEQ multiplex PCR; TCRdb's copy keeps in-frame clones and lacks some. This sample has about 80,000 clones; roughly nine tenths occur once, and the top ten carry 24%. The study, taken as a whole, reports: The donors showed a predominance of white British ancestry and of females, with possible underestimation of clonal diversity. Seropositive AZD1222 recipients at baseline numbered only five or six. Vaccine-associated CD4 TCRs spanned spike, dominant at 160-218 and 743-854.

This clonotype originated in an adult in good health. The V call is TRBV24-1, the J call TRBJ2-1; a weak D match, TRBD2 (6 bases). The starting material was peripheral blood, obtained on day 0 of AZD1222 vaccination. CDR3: CATSDGAGLVSYNEQFF. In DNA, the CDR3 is TGTGCCACCAGTGATGGGGCGGGGTTGGTCTCCTACAATGAGCAGTTCTTC.